These 9 T cell receptor beta chains originate from one sample sequenced in a study of T cell responses to AZD1222 COVID-19 vaccine. Assay: immunoSEQ multiplex PCR; the TCRdb copy retains only in-frame clones and omits some. The table includes about 170,000 clones, approximately 88% detected once. The sequencing here drew on peripheral blood, taken 28 days after the second AZD1222 dose. Every receptor here comes from an adult who received the AZD1222 COVID-19 vaccine.

The chain links TRBV7-9 to TRBJ2-7; 7 bases agree with TRBD1. V lost 4 bases to trimming and J lost 0 bases; unmatched junction nucleotides: 15. The CDR3 is 18 amino acids. Germline values: CDR1 SEHNR, CDR2 FQNEAQ (reference sequence). CDR3 loop: CASSSKTTTGPYSYEQYF. CDR3 coding DNA: TGTGCCAGCAGCTCCAAAACTACGACAGGGCCCTACTCCTACGAGCAGTACTTC.

The V gene is TRBV3-1 (or the pseudogene TRBV3-2), the J gene TRBJ1-1; a weak D match, TRBD1 (5 bases). The V gene's germline CDR1 is LGHDT and CDR2 YNNKEL (reference sequence). V was shortened by 2 bases and J by 7 bases, with 11 bases between the two germline ends. CDR3 size: 13 residues. This chain's CDR3 is CASSQSQGYEAFF. The CDR3 nucleotides are TGTGCCAGCAGCCAATCTCAGGGCTATGAAGCTTTCTTT.

The chain recombines TRBV6-5 with TRBJ1-2; maybe TRBD1 (5 bases). CDR3 size: 11 residues. Between the trimmed V and J ends, which lost 2 bases and 7 bases, there was a span of 5 bases. Germline V CDR1 and CDR2: MNHEY, SVGAGI. The CDR3: CASSYGAGYTF. Here the CDR3 DNA reads TGTGCCAGCAGTTACGGGGCTGGCTACACCTTC.

This clone was seen once. This CDR3 is CASRNRDTGELFF. The CDR3 DNA reads TGTGCCAGCAGGAACCGGGACACCGGGGAGCTGTTTTTT. J is TRBJ2-2 and V is TRBV6-5; D not resolved. CDR1 MNHEY and CDR2 SVGAGI come from the germline V gene. This CDR3 is 13 amino acids long. V shed 6 bases and J shed 3 bases, with 8 bases lying between them.

This chain links TRBV4-1 with TRBJ2-7; 9 nucleotides align to TRBD2. CDR1 is MGHRA and CDR2 is YSYEKL in the germline V gene. The V segment lost 1 base and the J segment 4 bases; nucleotides outside the gene matches: 8. This CDR3 has 16 amino acids. The CDR3 DNA reads as TGCGCCAGCAGCCAAGCCCCACCCCTAGCGGGGTACGAGCAGTACTTC. Protein product: CASSQAPPLAGYEQYF.

The chain recombines TRBV7-9 with TRBJ2-1; 8 bases map to TRBD1. Germline V lookup: CDR1 SEHNR, CDR2 FQNEAQ (reference sequence). V lost 4 bases to trimming and J lost 7 bases; unmatched junction nucleotides: 6. This CDR3 region has 14 residues. CDR3 DNA sequence: TGTGCCAGCAGCTCCAGGGGGCAGGGTAATGAGCAGTTCTTC. Amino acids: CASSSRGQGNEQFF.

V and J are TRBV11-2 and TRBJ2-1, with 10 bases matching TRBD2. CDR3 length: 17 amino acids. CDR1 and CDR2 from the germline V gene are SGHAT and FQNNGV. The junction had 7 bases not matched to a gene; V was cut back by 5 bases and J by 0 bases. In nucleotides, the CDR3 is TGTGCCAGCAGCGTAGGACTAGCGGCTCCCTCCTACAATGAGCAGTTCTTC. Translation gives CASSVGLAAPSYNEQFF.

This chain joins TRBV2 and TRBJ1-1, with TRBD1 identical over 9 bases. CDR3 length: 14 residues. V lost 8 bases and J lost 0; bases outside the gene matches: 4. Germline-derived CDR1 and CDR2 are SNHLY and FYNNEI. In nucleotides, the CDR3 is TGTGCCAGCGTCAGGACAGGGGTGAACACTGAAGCTTTCTTT. This gives the protein CASVRTGVNTEAFF.

The chain links TRBV6-1 to TRBJ1-6; D unresolved. V was clipped by 3 bases and J by 7 bases, with 7 bases between them. Germline V gene data show CDR1 as MNHNS and CDR2 as SASEGT. This CDR3 region has 13 residues. The CDR3 DNA reads as TGTGCCAGCAGTGACAGTCTAAATTCACCCCTCCACTTT. Translation gives CASSDSLNSPLHF.